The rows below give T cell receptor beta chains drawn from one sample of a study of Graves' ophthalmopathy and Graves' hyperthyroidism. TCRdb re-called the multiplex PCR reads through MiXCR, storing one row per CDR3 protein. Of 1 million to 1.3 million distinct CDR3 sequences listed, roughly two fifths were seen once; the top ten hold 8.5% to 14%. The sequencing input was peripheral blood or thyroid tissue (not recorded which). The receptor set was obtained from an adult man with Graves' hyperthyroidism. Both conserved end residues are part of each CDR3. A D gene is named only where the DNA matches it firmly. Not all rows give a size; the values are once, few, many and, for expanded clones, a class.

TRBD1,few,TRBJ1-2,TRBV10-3,CAIRGGQGVSYGYTF,TGTGCCATCAGGGGGGGACAGGGTGTTTCCTATGGCTACACCTTC
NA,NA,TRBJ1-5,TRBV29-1,CSVGGAIDQPQHF,TGCAGCGTTGGTGGGGCCATCGATCAGCCCCAGCATTTT
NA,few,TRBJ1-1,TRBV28,CASTDGQEAFF,TGTGCCAGCACCGACGGGCAAGAAGCTTTCTTT
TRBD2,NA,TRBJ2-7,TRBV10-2,CASTGLAGGIYEQYF,TGTGCCAGCACCGGACTAGCGGGAGGCATCTACGAGCAGTACTTC
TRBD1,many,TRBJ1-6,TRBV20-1,CSAVGQGGYNSPLHF,TGCAGTGCTGTGGGACAGGGCGGCTATAATTCACCCCTCCACTTT
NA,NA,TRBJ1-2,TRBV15,CATSSVDHGDISNYGYTF,TGTGCCACCAGCAGCGTTGACCACGGGGACATAAGTAACTATGGCTACACCTTC
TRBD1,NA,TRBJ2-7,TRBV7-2,CASSFAQGAEQYF,TGTGCCAGCAGCTTCGCGCAGGGGGCCGAGCAGTACTTC
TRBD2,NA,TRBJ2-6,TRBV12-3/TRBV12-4,CASRPSGSGLGANVLTF,TGTGCCAGCAGACCTAGCGGGAGTGGATTAGGGGCCAACGTCCTGACTTTC
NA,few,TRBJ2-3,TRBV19,CASRLGRGTDTQYF,TGTGCCAGTAGGTTGGGCAGGGGCACAGATACGCAGTATTTT
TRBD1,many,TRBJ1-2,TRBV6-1,CASSGPSGTGVGYTF,TGTGCCAGCAGTGGCCCTTCCGGGACAGGGGTTGGCTACACCTTC
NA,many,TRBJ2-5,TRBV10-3,CAIRKTPGSQETQYF,TGTGCCATCAGAAAAACTCCGGGATCGCAAGAGACCCAGTACTTC
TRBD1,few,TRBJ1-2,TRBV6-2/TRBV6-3,CASRPDRGFNYGYTF,TGTGCCAGCCGCCCTGACAGGGGATTTAACTATGGCTACACCTTC
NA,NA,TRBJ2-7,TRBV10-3,CAISDGQYEQYF,TGTGCCATCAGTGATGGGCAGTACGAGCAGTACTTC
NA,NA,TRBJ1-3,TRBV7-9,CASSARGTIYF,TGTGCCAGCAGCGCGCGGGGCACCATATATTTT
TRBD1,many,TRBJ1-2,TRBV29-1,CSADRGPYGYTF,TGCAGCGCCGACAGGGGGCCCTATGGCTACACCTTC
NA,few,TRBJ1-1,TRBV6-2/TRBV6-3,CASSYNWNTEAFF,TGTGCCAGCAGTTACAATTGGAACACTGAAGCTTTCTTT
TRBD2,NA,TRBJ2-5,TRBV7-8,CASSFYPSGEGQETQYF,TGTGCCAGCAGCTTCTACCCTAGCGGGGAGGGCCAAGAGACCCAGTACTTC
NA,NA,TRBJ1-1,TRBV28,CASIGDGITEAFF,TGTGCCAGCATTGGGGACGGAATCACTGAAGCTTTCTTT
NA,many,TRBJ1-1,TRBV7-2,CASSLVDMLNTEAFF,TGTGCCAGCAGCTTAGTGGACATGTTGAATACTGAAGCTTTCTTT
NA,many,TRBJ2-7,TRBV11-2,CASSLGARYYEQYF,TGTGCCAGCAGCTTAGGGGCCAGGTACTACGAGCAGTACTTC
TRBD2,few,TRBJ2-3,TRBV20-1,CSAREVWTSSHTQYF,TGCAGTGCTAGAGAGGTGTGGACTAGCTCCCATACGCAGTATTTT
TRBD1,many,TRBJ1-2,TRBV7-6,CASSWDRDGGYTF,TGTGCCAGCAGCTGGGACAGGGACGGCGGCTACACCTTC
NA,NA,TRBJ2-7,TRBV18,CASSPEGSVYEQYF,TGTGCCAGCTCACCAGAAGGGTCCGTCTACGAGCAGTACTTC
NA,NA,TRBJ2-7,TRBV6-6,CASSYPPTARRPYEQYF,TGTGCCAGCAGTTACCCCCCTACTGCGCGACGGCCTTACGAGCAGTACTTC
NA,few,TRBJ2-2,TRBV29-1,CSVETRESETGELFF,TGCAGCGTTGAAACTAGGGAGTCGGAGACCGGGGAGCTGTTTTTT
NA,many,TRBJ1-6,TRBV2,CASSETGVRNSPLHF,TGTGCCAGCAGTGAAACCGGCGTGCGGAATTCACCCCTCCACTTT
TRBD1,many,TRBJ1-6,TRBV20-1,CSATQGAPDSPLHF,TGCAGTGCTACACAGGGGGCGCCGGATTCACCCCTCCACTTT
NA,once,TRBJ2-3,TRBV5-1,CASSQPSTDTQYF,TGCGCCAGCAGCCAGCCAAGCACAGATACGCAGTATTTT
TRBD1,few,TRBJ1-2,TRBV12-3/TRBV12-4,CASSPLDRGHGYTF,TGTGCCAGCAGTCCCCTAGACAGGGGACATGGCTACACCTTC
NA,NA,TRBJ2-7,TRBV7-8,CASSLDIQIYEQYF,TGTGCCAGCAGCTTAGATATCCAGATTTACGAGCAGTACTTC
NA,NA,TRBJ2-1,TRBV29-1,CSVVLSGLGEQFF,TGCAGCGTTGTCCTTTCGGGGTTGGGTGAGCAGTTCTTC
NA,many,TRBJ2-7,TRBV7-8,CASSHPRRSSYEQYF,TGTGCCAGCAGCCACCCACGGAGGAGCTCCTACGAGCAGTACTTC
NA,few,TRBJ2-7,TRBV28,CASSFKGLYEQYF,TGTGCCAGCAGTTTCAAGGGCCTCTACGAGCAGTACTTC
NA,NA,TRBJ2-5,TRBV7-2,CASSQVQAGPTQYF,TGTGCCAGCAGCCAAGTCCAGGCCGGGCCGACCCAGTACTTC
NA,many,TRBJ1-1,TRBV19,CASSPGQGQSVTEAFF,TGTGCCAGTAGCCCTGGCCAAGGACAGTCGGTCACTGAAGCTTTCTTT
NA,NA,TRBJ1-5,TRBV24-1,CATSVGANQPQHF,TGTGCCACCAGTGTGGGGGCAAATCAGCCCCAGCATTTT
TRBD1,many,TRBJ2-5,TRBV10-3,CAITPDRDQETQYF,TGTGCCATCACGCCGGACAGGGACCAAGAGACCCAGTACTTC
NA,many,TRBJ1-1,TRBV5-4,CASSLLGRPEAFF,TGTGCCAGCAGCTTGTTGGGGAGGCCTGAAGCTTTCTTT
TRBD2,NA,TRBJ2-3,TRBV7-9,CASSPTAGGYTQYF,TGTGCCAGCAGCCCCACAGCGGGAGGGTATACGCAGTATTTT
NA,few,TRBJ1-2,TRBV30,CAWMRGLFYGYTF,TGTGCCTGGATGAGGGGACTCTTCTATGGCTACACCTTC
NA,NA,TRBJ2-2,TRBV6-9,CASSPQLPGPLLGAGELFF,TGTGCCAGCAGTCCTCAATTACCGGGACCCCTACTTGGGGCCGGGGAGCTGTTTTTT
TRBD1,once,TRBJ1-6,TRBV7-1,CASSSRDSDNSPLHF,TGTGCCAGCAGCTCCCGGGACAGCGACAATTCACCCCTCCACTTT
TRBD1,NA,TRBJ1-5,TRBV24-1,CATSDSDRVNQPQHF,TGTGCCACCAGTGATTCGGACAGGGTAAATCAGCCCCAGCATTTT
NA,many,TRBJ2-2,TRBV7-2,CASSFALGNTGELFF,TGTGCCAGCAGCTTTGCACTAGGGAACACCGGGGAGCTGTTTTTT
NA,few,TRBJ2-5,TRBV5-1,CASSLARGLEETQYF,TGCGCCAGCAGCTTGGCCCGTGGATTGGAAGAGACCCAGTACTTC
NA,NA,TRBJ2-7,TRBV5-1,CASSLDSQGFYEQYF,TGCGCCAGCAGCTTGGACTCACAGGGTTTTTACGAGCAGTACTTC
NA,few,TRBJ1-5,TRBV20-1,CSAKTDYNQPQHF,TGCAGTGCTAAGACGGATTACAATCAGCCCCAGCATTTT
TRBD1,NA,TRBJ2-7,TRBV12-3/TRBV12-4,CASSKTGRNYEQYF,TGTGCCAGCAGCAAGACAGGGAGAAACTACGAGCAGTACTTC
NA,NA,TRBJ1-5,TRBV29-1,CSVEVPGWPQHF,TGCAGCGTTGAAGTGCCTGGATGGCCCCAGCATTTT
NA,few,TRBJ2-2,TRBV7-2,CASSLDWSKELFF,TGTGCCAGCAGCTTAGATTGGAGTAAGGAGCTGTTTTTT
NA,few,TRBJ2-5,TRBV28,CASSLAQHGWGTQYF,TGTGCCAGCAGTTTAGCCCAGCACGGCTGGGGGACCCAGTACTTC
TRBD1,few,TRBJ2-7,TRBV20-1,CSARAPGTGGLEQYF,TGCAGTGCTAGAGCCCCCGGGACAGGGGGCCTCGAGCAGTACTTC
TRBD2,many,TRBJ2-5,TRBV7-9,CASSSPPSPGLAERGRETQYF,TGTGCCAGCAGCTCGCCGCCCAGCCCGGGACTAGCGGAGAGGGGCAGAGAGACCCAGTACTTC
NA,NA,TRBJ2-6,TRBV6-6,CASKSIGTSGANVLTF,TGTGCCAGCAAGAGTATAGGAACCTCTGGGGCCAACGTCCTGACTTTC
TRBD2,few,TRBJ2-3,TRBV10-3,CAISEGLAFTDTQYF,TGTGCCATCAGTGAAGGACTAGCGTTCACAGATACGCAGTATTTT